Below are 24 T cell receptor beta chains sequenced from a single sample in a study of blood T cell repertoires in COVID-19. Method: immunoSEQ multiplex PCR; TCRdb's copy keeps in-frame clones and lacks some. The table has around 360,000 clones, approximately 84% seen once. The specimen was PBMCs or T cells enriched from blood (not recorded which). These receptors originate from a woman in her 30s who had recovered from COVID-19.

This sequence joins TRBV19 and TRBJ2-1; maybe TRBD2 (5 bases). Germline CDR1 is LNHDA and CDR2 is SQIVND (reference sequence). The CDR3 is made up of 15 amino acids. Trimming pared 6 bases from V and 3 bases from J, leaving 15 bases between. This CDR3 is CASSKGAEDYNEQFF. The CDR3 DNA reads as TGTGCCAGTAGCAAGGGAGCGGAAGACTACAATGAGCAGTTCTTC.

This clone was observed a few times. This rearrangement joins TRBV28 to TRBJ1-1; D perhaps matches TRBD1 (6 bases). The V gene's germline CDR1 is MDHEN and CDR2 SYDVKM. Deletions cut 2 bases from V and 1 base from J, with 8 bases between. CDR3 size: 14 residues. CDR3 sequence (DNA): TGTGCCAGCAGTTTACAGGGGCCGAACACTGAAGCTTTCTTT. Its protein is CASSLQGPNTEAFF.

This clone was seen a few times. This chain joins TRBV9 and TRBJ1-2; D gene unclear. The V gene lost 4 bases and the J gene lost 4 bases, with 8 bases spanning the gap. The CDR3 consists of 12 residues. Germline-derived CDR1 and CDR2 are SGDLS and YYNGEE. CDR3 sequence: CASSPRGYGYTF. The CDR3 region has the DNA TGTGCCAGCAGCCCACGGGGCTATGGCTACACCTTC. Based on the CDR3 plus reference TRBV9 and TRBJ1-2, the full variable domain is DSGVTQTPKHLITATGQRVTLRCSPRSGDLSVYWYQQSLDQGLQFLIQYYNGEERAKGNILERFSAQQFPDLHSELNLSSLELGDSALYFCASSPRGYGYTFGSGTRLTVV.

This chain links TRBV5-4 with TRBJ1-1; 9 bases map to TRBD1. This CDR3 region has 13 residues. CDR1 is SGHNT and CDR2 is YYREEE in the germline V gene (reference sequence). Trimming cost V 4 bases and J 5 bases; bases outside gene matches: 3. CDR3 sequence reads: CASSPGQGTEAFF. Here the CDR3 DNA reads TGTGCCAGCAGCCCAGGACAGGGGACTGAAGCTTTCTTT. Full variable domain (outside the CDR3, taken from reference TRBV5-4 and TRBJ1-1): ETGVTQSPTHLIKTRGQQVTLRCSSQSGHNTVSWYQQALGQGPQFIFQYYREEENGRGNFPPRFSGLQFPNYSSELNVNALELDDSALYLCASSPGQGTEAFFGQGTRLTVV.

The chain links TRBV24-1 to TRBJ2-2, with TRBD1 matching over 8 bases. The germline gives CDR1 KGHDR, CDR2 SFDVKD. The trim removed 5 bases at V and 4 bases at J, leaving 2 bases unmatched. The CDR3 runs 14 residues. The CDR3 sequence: CATSGTGSTGELFF. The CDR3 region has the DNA TGTGCCACCAGTGGGACAGGGTCCACCGGGGAGCTGTTTTTT.

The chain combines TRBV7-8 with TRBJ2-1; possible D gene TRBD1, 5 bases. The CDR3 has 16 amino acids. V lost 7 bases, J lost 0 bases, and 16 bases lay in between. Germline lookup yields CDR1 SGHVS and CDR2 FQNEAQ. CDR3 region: CASTRATANSYNEQFF. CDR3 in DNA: TGTGCCAGCACCCGAGCGACAGCCAACTCCTACAATGAGCAGTTCTTC.

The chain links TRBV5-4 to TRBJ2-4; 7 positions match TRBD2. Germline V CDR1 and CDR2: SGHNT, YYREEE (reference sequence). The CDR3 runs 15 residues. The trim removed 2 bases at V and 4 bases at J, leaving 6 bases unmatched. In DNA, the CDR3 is TGTGCCAGCAGCTTTCGGGGAGGGGAAAAAAACATTCAGTACTTC. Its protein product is CASSFRGGEKNIQYF.

DNA of the CDR3: TGTGCCAGCAGCCTCCACTCGGACAGGGGCGATTTAGGGGTCCCTGAAGCTTTCTTT. Translated: CASSLHSDRGDLGVPEAFF. This chain links TRBV6-2 or TRBV6-3 with TRBJ1-1, with 9 bases fitting TRBD1. The CDR3 has 19 amino acids. Trimming at V came to 6 bases and at J to 6 bases, leaving 23 bases not matched to a gene. Germline V CDR1 and CDR2: MNHEY, SVGEGT.

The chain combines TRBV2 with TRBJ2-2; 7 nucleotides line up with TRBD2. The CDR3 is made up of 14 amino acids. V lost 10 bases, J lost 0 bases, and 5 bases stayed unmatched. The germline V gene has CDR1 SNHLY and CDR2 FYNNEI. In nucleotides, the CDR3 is TGTGCCACCCAGGGACTAACGAACACCGGGGAGCTGTTTTTT. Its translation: CATQGLTNTGELFF.

CDR3 sequence: CASRDRRQPQHF. The CDR3 DNA is TGTGCCAGCAGGGACAGGAGGCAGCCCCAGCATTTT. The J gene is TRBJ1-5, the V gene TRBV2, with 7 bases lining up with TRBD1. The CDR3 consists of 12 residues. V trimming: 6 bases; J trimming: 7 bases; junction bases outside the gene matches: 3. CDR1 and CDR2 (germline): SNHLY, FYNNEI.

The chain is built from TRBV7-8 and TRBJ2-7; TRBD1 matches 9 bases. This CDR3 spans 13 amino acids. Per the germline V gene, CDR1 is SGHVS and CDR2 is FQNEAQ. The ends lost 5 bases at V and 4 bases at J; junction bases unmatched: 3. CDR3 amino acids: CASSPGQGYEQYF. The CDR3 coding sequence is TGTGCCAGCAGCCCGGGACAGGGTTACGAGCAGTACTTC.

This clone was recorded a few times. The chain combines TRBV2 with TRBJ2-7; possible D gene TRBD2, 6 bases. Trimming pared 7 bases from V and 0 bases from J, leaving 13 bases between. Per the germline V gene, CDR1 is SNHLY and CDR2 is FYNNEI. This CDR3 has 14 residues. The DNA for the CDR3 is TGTGCCAGCATTGGGACTTCCAGCTCCTACGAGCAGTACTTC. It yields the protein CASIGTSSSYEQYF.

The CDR3 bases are TGCGCCAGCAGCGTTAGCGGGGAAGACCCCTACGAGCAGTACTTC. As protein: CASSVSGEDPYEQYF. This chain links TRBV5-1 with TRBJ2-7; 8 bases are shared with TRBD2. The CDR3 contains 15 residues. V dropped 4 bases and J dropped 2; count of bases not matched to a gene: 8. Germline V CDR1 and CDR2: SGHRS, YFSETQ.

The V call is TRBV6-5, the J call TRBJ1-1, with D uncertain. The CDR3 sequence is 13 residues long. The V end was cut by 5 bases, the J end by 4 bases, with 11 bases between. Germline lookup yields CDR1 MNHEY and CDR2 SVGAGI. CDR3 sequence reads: CASSNYRGTEAFF. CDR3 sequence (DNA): TGTGCCAGCAGTAATTACCGGGGCACTGAAGCTTTCTTT.

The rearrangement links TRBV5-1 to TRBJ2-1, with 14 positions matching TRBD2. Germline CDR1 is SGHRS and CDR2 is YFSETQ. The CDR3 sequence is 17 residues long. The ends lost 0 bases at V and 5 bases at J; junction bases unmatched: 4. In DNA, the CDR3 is TGCGCCAGCAGCTTGGGACTAGCGGGAGGGCCAGACAATGAGCAGTTCTTC. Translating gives CASSLGLAGGPDNEQFF.

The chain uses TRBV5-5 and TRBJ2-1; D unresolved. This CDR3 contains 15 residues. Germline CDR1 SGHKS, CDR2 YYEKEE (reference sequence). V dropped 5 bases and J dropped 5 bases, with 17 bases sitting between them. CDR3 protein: CASRFSRSQHNEQFF. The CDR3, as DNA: TGTGCCAGCAGGTTTTCGAGGAGTCAACACAATGAGCAGTTCTTC.

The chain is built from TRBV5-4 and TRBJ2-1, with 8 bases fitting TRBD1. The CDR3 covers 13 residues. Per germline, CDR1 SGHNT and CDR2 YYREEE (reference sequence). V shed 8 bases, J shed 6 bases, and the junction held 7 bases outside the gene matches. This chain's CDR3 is CASRRQGLNEQFF. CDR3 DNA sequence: TGTGCCAGTAGAAGACAGGGGCTCAATGAGCAGTTCTTC.

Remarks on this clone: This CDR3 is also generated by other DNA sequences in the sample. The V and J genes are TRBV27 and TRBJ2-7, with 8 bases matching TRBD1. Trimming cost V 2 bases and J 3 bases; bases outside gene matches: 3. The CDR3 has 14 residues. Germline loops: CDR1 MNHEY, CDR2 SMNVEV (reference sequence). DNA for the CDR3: TGTGCCAGCAGTTTAGGACAGGGTAGCTACGAGCAGTACTTC. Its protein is CASSLGQGSYEQYF.

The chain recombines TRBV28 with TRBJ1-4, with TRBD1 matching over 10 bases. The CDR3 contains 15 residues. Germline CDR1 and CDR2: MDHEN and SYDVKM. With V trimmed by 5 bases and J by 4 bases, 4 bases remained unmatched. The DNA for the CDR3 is TGTGCCAGCAGTCCTTGGACAGGGGGTAATGAAAAACTGTTTTTT. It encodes CASSPWTGGNEKLFF.

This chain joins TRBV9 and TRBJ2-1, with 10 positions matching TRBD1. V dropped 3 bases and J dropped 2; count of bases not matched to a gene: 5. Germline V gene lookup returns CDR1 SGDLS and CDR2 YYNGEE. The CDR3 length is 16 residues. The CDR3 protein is CASSASGQGAYNEQFF. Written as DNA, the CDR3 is TGTGCCAGCAGCGCCTCCGGACAGGGGGCCTACAATGAGCAGTTCTTC.

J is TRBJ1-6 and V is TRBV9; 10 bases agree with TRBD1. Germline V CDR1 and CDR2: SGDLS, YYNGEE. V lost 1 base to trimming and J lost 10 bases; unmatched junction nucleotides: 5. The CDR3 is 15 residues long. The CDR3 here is CASSVSGTGDSPLHF. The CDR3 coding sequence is TGTGCCAGCAGCGTATCCGGGACAGGGGACTCACCCCTCCACTTT.

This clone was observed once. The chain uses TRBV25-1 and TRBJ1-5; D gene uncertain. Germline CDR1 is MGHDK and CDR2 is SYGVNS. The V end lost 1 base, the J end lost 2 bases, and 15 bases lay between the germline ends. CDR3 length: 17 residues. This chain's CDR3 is CASSESGRSEGNQPQHF. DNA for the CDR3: TGTGCCAGCAGTGAATCGGGGAGGAGTGAGGGCAATCAGCCCCAGCATTTT.

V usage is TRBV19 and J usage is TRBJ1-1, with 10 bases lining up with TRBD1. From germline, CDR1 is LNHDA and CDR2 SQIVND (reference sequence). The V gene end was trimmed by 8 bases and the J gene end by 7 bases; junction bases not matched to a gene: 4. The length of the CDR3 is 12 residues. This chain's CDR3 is CASGTGAGEAFF. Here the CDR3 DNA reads TGTGCCAGTGGGACAGGGGCCGGTGAAGCTTTCTTT. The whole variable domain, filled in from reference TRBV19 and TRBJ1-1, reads DGGITQSPKYLFRKEGQNVTLSCEQNLNHDAMYWYRQDPGQGLRLIYYSQIVNDFQKGDIAEGYSVSREKKESFPLTVTSAQKNPTAFYLCASGTGAGEAFFGQGTRLTVV.

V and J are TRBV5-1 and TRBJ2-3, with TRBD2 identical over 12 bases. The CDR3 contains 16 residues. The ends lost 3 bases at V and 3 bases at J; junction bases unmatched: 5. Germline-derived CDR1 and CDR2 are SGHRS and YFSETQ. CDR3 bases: TGCGCCAGCAGCTATTCACTAGCGGGAGGAACAGATACGCAGTATTTT. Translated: CASSYSLAGGTDTQYF.